Listed below are T cell receptor beta chains from one sample, sequenced in a study of radiation and T cells in renal cell carcinoma. Assay: immunoSEQ multiplex PCR; the TCRdb copy retains only in-frame clones and omits some. The table lists 60,000 to 65,000 clones, roughly four fifths of them singletons. The sequencing here drew on blood, taken from a patient whose treatment included radiotherapy and nephrectomy. The receptors were gathered from a man aged 55 to 70 with renal cell carcinoma. The conserved cysteine and the conserved F or W are not part of the CDR3 here.

TRBJ1-2 | TRBV30 | AWSPGTGGSYGYT
TRBJ1-2 | TRBV7-2 | ASSLEGYNYGYT
TRBJ1-2 | TRBV27 | ASSLSVNYGYT
TRBJ2-7 | TRBV30 | AWIGLAGGRSYEQY
TRBJ2-7 | TRBV9 | ASSPQAGGGSYEQY
TRBJ2-7 | TRBV5-1 | ASSLAGFEQY
TRBJ1-1 | TRBV5-1 | ASSPRDVVGTEAF
TRBJ1-2 | TRBV30 | AWSATRDYRGRQYGYT
TRBJ2-3 | TRBV4-1 | ASSQDPGLDTQY
TRBJ1-5 | TRBV6-4 | ASSNTGGESPQH
TRBJ1-5 | TRBV10-3 | AISDPTESNQPQH
TRBJ1-2 | TRBV7-2 | ASSRTEPLNYGYT
TRBJ1-2 | TRBV2 | ASSEGQVDGYT
TRBJ1-1 | TRBV21-1 | ASSKGADRGRPNTEAF
TRBJ1-1 | TRBV14 | ASSQERWGTEAF
TRBJ2-2 | TRBV9 | ASSVANSFLTGELF
TRBJ2-2 | TRBV19 | ASSNPSGGLNTGELF